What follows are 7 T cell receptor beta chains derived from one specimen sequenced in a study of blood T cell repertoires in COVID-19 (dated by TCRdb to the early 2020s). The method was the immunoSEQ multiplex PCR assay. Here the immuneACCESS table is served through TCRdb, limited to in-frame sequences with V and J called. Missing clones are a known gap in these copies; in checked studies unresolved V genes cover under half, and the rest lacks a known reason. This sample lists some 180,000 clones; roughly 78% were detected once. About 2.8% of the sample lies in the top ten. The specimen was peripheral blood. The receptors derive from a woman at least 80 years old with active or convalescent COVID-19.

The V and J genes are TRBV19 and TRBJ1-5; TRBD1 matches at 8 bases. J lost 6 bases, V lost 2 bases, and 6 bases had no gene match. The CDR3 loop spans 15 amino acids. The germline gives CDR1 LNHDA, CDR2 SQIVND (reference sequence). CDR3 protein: CASSIQGAYGQPQHF. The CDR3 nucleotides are TGTGCCAGTAGTATACAGGGGGCTTACGGTCAGCCCCAGCATTTT.

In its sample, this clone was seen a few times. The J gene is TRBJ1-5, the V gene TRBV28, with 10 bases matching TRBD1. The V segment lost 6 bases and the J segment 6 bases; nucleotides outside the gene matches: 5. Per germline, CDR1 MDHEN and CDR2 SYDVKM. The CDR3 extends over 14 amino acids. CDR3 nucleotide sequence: TGTGCCAGCAGCCTGGGGACAGGGGTTCAGCCCCAGCATTTT. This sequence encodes CASSLGTGVQPQHF.

CDR3 amino acids: CASSQDWQSTEAFF. The DNA of the CDR3 is TGCGCCAGCAGCCAAGATTGGCAATCCACTGAAGCTTTCTTT. The chain joins TRBV4-1 to TRBJ1-1, with unresolved D. Between the trimmed V and J ends, which lost 0 bases and 4 bases, there was a span of 9 bases. The CDR3 runs to 14 residues. Germline V gives CDR1 MGHRA, CDR2 YSYEKL.

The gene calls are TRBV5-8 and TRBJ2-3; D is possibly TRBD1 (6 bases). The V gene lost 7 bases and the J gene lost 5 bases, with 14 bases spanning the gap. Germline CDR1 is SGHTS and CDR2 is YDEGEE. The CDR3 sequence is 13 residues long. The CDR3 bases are TGTGCCAGCTTCTTCAGGGGCGGAGATACGCAGTATTTT. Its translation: CASFFRGGDTQYF.

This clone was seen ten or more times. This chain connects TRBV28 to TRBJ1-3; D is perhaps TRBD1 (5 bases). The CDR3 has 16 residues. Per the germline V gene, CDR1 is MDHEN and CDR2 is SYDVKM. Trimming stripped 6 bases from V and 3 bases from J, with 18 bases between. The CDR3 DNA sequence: TGTGCCAGCAGCTCGCCGGGGGAAATAAGTGGAAACACCATATATTTT. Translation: CASSSPGEISGNTIYF. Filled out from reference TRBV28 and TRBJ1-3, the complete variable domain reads DVKVTQSSRYLVKRTGEKVFLECVQDMDHENMFWYRQDPGLGLRLIYFSYDVKMKEKGDIPEGYSVSREKKERFSLILESASTNQTSMYLCASSSPGEISGNTIYFGEGSWLTVV.

The CDR3 reads CASSVLAAGGTEQFF. CDR3 bases: TGTGCCAGCAGTGTCTTGGCAGCGGGGGGAACGGAGCAGTTCTTC. The gene calls are TRBV27 and TRBJ2-1; 9 bases are shared with TRBD2. The CDR3 spans 15 residues. Germline values: CDR1 MNHEY, CDR2 SMNVEV (reference sequence). V lost 5 bases to trimming and J lost 10 bases; unmatched junction nucleotides: 12.

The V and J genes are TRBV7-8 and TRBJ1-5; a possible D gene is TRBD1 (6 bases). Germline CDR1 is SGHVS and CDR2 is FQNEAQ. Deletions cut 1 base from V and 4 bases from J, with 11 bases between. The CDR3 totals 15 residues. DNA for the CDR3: TGTGCCAGCAGCTTAGAAGGGGGTTTTAATCAGCCCCAGCATTTT. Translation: CASSLEGGFNQPQHF.